The rows below give T cell receptor beta chains drawn from one sample of a study of T cells in Graves' hyperthyroidism and ophthalmopathy. TCRdb passed the multiplex PCR reads through MiXCR, listing each CDR3 protein once. The table records approximately 300,000 distinct CDR3 sequences, over 15% of them present only once. The sequenced sample consisted of blood. The receptors here all came from a woman aged 60-75 years with Graves' ophthalmopathy. Each CDR3 is given with its conserved first and last residue. The D gene is left open where the match is weak. A clone size is listed for some rows: how often the clone was seen (once, few, many), or a class if it is expanded.

V: TRBV11-2; size: .; J: TRBJ2-3; D: .; CDR3: CASSLQTGLDTQYF
V: TRBV7-2; size: .; J: TRBJ1-3; D: TRBD1; CDR3: CASSEQGAVTGNTIYF
V: TRBV5-5; size: many; J: TRBJ2-3; D: TRBD1; CDR3: CASSLAGTAGTDTQYF
V: TRBV9; size: few; J: TRBJ1-4; D: .; CDR3: CASSVDRGASEKLFF
V: TRBV5-1; size: many; J: TRBJ2-2; D: .; CDR3: CASSLDPGRTGELFF
V: TRBV7-2; size: once; J: TRBJ2-5; D: TRBD2; CDR3: CASSSWTSGIGTQYF
V: TRBV12-5; size: few; J: TRBJ2-1; D: .; CDR3: CASGSQRVSYNEQFF
V: TRBV9; size: .; J: TRBJ2-3; D: .; CDR3: CASGRPGTPNTQYF
V: TRBV4-2; size: many; J: TRBJ2-7; D: .; CDR3: CASSRGRGGDSYEQYF
V: TRBV28; size: .; J: TRBJ2-3; D: TRBD2; CDR3: CASSFGTSGGDTQYF
V: TRBV19; size: .; J: TRBJ1-5; D: TRBD1; CDR3: CASSNRGVGGNQPQHF
V: TRBV12-3/TRBV12-4; size: many; J: TRBJ1-1; D: .; CDR3: CASSWGGPNTEAFF
V: TRBV13; size: many; J: TRBJ2-7; D: .; CDR3: CASSPNGLYEQYF
V: TRBV28; size: many; J: TRBJ1-1; D: TRBD1; CDR3: CASRDRVTEAFF
V: TRBV27; size: many; J: TRBJ2-1; D: .; CDR3: CASSLTARKFNEQFF
V: TRBV28; size: many; J: TRBJ2-2; D: .; CDR3: CASSAWFSSGELFF
V: TRBV5-1; size: few; J: TRBJ1-4; D: .; CDR3: CASSLARDEKLFF
V: TRBV6-1; size: many; J: TRBJ2-7; D: .; CDR3: CASSEGDTDYEQYF
V: TRBV18; size: .; J: TRBJ2-7; D: TRBD1; CDR3: CASSPNPGQVTYEQYF
V: TRBV18; size: many; J: TRBJ1-2; D: .; CDR3: CASSQQDFYGYTF
V: TRBV20-1; size: many; J: TRBJ2-1; D: .; CDR3: CSANRDSYNEQFF
V: TRBV4-2; size: many; J: TRBJ2-5; D: .; CDR3: CASSQDLSAEETQYF
V: TRBV5-1; size: few; J: TRBJ1-3; D: .; CDR3: CASSWDVSSGNTIYF
V: TRBV20-1; size: many; J: TRBJ1-6; D: .; CDR3: CSAFLSGANNSPLHF
V: TRBV9; size: .; J: TRBJ1-2; D: TRBD1; CDR3: CASSPPTGGYGYTF
V: TRBV18; size: many; J: TRBJ1-1; D: TRBD1; CDR3: CASSQFGTANEAFF
V: TRBV18; size: .; J: TRBJ2-7; D: .; CDR3: CASSPEAYGEQYF
V: TRBV6-1; size: .; J: TRBJ2-2; D: TRBD1; CDR3: CASSPGGRGGELFF
V: TRBV5-1; size: many; J: TRBJ1-1; D: .; CDR3: CASSLGRENTEAFF
V: TRBV14; size: many; J: TRBJ2-2; D: .; CDR3: CASSQVGTENTGELFF
V: TRBV19; size: few; J: TRBJ2-2; D: TRBD1; CDR3: CASSTYRGLNTGELFF
V: TRBV20-1; size: few; J: TRBJ2-3; D: TRBD1; CDR3: CSAGVRGPDTDTQYF
V: TRBV20-1; size: .; J: TRBJ2-3; D: .; CDR3: CSARENTDTQYF
V: TRBV5-5; size: once; J: TRBJ2-1; D: .; CDR3: CASSLGLVDNEQFF
V: TRBV18; size: many; J: TRBJ1-1; D: .; CDR3: CASSPPERGVTEAFF
V: TRBV11-1; size: many; J: TRBJ2-1; D: .; CDR3: CASSCFLWSKYNEQFF
V: TRBV18; size: many; J: TRBJ2-1; D: .; CDR3: CASSPPVKNEQFF
V: TRBV28; size: many; J: TRBJ2-5; D: TRBD2; CDR3: CASSSGTSGRRSQYF
V: TRBV5-6; size: few; J: TRBJ1-1; D: .; CDR3: CASSLVVTGPYTEAFF
V: TRBV6-8; size: .; J: TRBJ2-4; D: .; CDR3: CASSLGRGGKNIQYF
V: TRBV5-1; size: few; J: TRBJ2-2; D: .; CDR3: CASSPGDRDTGELFF
V: TRBV7-2; size: .; J: TRBJ2-4; D: TRBD1; CDR3: CASSLDRVGIQYF
V: TRBV28; size: many; J: TRBJ2-4; D: .; CDR3: CASSSDPGHLAKNIQYF
V: TRBV6-5; size: many; J: TRBJ1-2; D: .; CDR3: CASSYGTDGYTF